The present T cell receptor beta chain was sequenced within a study of blood T cell repertoires in COVID-19. Study in general: Donors in the United States, Italy and Spain gave samples during acute or convalescent COVID-19. From T cells, B-cell-depleted T cells, or PBMCs came the material, which was cDNA or gDNA.

The CDR3 totals 14 residues. V lost 0 bases and J lost 10, with 14 bases in between. The germline V gene encodes CDR1 SGHNT and CDR2 YYREEE (reference sequence). In the authors' methods: Estimated nucleated cell counts came from reference gene primer amplification. TCRdb's copy holds only in-frame clones and misses some; the assay was immunoSEQ multiplex PCR. The V and J calls and clone size are taken from that table; D and trimming were inferred from the DNA. The sample includes 190,000 or so clones, 80% to 90% of them seen just once. The TCR was taken from a woman aged 70-85 years with acute or convalescent COVID-19. The chain employs TRBV5-4 and TRBJ2-1, with D tentatively TRBD2 (6 bases). The sample was peripheral blood. The CDR3 region has the DNA TGTGCCAGCAGCTTGGAGGAGGGTATGAGGGAGCAGTTCTTC. Translating gives CASSLEEGMREQFF.